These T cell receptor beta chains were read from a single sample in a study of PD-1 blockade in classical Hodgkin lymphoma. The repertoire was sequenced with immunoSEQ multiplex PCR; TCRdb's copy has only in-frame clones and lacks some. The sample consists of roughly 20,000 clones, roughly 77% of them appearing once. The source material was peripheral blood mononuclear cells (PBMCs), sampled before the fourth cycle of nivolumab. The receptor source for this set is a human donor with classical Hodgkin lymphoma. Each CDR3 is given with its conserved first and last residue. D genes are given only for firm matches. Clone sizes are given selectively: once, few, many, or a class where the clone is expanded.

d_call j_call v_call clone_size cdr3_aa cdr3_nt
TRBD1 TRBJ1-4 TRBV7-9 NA CASRGGQGREKLFF TGTGCCAGCAGGGGGGGACAGGGTCGTGAAAAACTGTTTTTT
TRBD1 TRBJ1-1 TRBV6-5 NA CASSWTGSSPAFF TGTGCCAGCAGTTGGACAGGGTCCTCGCCGGCTTTCTTT
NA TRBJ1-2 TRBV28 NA CATEGLLGGYTF TGTGCCACCGAGGGACTCTTGGGTGGCTACACCTTC
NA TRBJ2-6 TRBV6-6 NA CASSYSTGANVLTF TGTGCCAGCAGTTACTCGACTGGGGCCAACGTCCTGACTTTC
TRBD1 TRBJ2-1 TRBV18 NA CASSPARDRVYNEQFF TGTGCCAGCTCACCAGCTCGGGACAGGGTGTACAATGAGCAGTTCTTC
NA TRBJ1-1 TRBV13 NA CASSLGGRGTEAFF TGTGCCAGCAGCTTAGGGGGGCGCGGGACTGAAGCTTTCTTT
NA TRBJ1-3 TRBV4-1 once CASSQDRAYGNTIYF TGCGCCAGCAGCCAAGACCGCGCTTATGGAAACACCATATATTTT
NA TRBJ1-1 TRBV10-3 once CATSVTPGQGNTEAFF TGTGCCACTTCCGTCACCCCGGGACAAGGAAACACTGAAGCTTTCTTT
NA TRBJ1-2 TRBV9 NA CASSVEGVSGYTF TGTGCCAGCAGCGTCGAGGGGGTCTCTGGCTACACCTTC
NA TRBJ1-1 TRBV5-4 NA CASSEETDRNTEAFF TGTGCCAGCAGCGAGGAAACGGACAGGAACACTGAAGCTTTCTTT
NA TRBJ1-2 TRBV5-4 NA CASVLPGKTYGYTF TGTGCCAGCGTGTTACCAGGAAAGACCTATGGCTACACCTTC
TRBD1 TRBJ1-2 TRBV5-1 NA CASSLGGTATNYGYTF TGCGCCAGCAGCTTGGGTGGGACAGCCACTAACTATGGCTACACCTTC
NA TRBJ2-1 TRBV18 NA CASSRVGGEQFF TGTGCCAGCTCACGTGTAGGAGGTGAGCAGTTCTTC
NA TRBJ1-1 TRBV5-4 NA CASSLVPGSGTEAFF TGTGCCAGCAGCTTGGTGCCAGGGTCGGGCACTGAAGCTTTCTTT
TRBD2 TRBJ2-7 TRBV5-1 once CASRIAGSYEQYF TGCGCCAGCAGGATAGCGGGCTCCTACGAGCAGTACTTC
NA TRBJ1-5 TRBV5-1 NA CASSPGGNSNQPQHF TGCGCCAGCAGCCCGGGGGGAAATAGCAATCAGCCCCAGCATTTT
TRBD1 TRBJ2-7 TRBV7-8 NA CASSLDRGGYEQYF TGTGCCAGCAGCCTGGACAGGGGTGGGTACGAGCAGTACTTC
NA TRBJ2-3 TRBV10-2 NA CASTRVGDTQYF TGCGCCAGCACCAGGGTCGGGGATACGCAGTATTTT
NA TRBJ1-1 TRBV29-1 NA CSVVGGSMRTEAFF TGCAGCGTTGTAGGGGGAAGTATGCGCACTGAAGCTTTCTTT
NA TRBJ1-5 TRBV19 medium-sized CASSMADGSNQPQHF TGTGCCAGTAGTATGGCAGACGGCAGCAATCAGCCCCAGCATTTT
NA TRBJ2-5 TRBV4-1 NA CASSQDVQGRGETQYF TGCGCCAGCAGCCAAGATGTACAGGGGAGGGGAGAGACCCAGTACTTC
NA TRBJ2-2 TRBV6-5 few CASYTGELFF TGTGCCAGTTATACCGGGGAGCTGTTTTTT
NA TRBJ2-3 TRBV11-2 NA CASSLGIPADTQYF TGTGCCAGCAGTTTGGGGATTCCGGCAGATACGCAGTATTTT
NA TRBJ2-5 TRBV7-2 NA CASSRPSETQYF TGTGCCAGCAGCCGGCCGTCGGAGACCCAGTACTTC
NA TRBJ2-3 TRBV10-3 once CAISESRTDTQYF TGTGCCATCAGTGAAAGTCGCACAGATACGCAGTATTTT
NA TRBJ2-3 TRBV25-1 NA CASTRDRSTDTQYF TGTGCCAGCACGAGAGACAGGAGCACAGATACGCAGTATTTT
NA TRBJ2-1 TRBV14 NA CASSQEISSYNEQFF TGTGCCAGCAGCCAAGAGATTAGTAGCTACAATGAGCAGTTCTTC
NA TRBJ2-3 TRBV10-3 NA CATVGAGTDTQYF TGTGCCACCGTCGGCGCAGGCACAGATACGCAGTATTTT
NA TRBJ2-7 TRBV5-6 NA CASSSLWEGASYEQYF TGTGCCAGCAGCTCATTGTGGGAGGGGGCGTCCTACGAGCAGTACTTC
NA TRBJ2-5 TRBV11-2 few CASSLRGNVETQYF TGTGCCAGCAGCCTCAGGGGTAATGTAGAGACCCAGTACTTC
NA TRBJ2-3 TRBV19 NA CASSIPFLTDTQYF TGTGCCAGTAGTATACCTTTCCTCACAGATACGCAGTATTTT
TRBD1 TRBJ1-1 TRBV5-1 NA CASGPGTGVNTEAFF TGCGCCAGCGGCCCCGGGACAGGGGTGAACACTGAAGCTTTCTTT
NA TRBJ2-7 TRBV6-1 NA CASSEARGPYEQYF TGTGCCAGCAGTGAAGCCCGGGGGCCGTACGAGCAGTACTTC
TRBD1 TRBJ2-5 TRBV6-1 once CASSLDREETQYF TGTGCCAGCAGTCTGGACAGGGAGGAGACCCAGTACTTC
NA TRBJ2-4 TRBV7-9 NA CASSLAGDAQYF TGTGCCAGCAGCTTAGCAGGGGATGCCCAGTACTTC
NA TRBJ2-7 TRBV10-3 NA CAISERPQAEQYF TGTGCCATCAGTGAGCGTCCTCAAGCCGAGCAGTACTTC
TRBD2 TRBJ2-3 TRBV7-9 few CASSLVGAGGADTQYF TGTGCCAGCAGCTTAGTGGGAGCGGGGGGCGCAGATACGCAGTATTTT
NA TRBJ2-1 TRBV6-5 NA CASSQRQTRYNEQFF TGTGCCAGCAGCCAAAGACAGACACGTTACAATGAGCAGTTCTTC
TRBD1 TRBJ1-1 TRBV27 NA CASVRAGGSRTEAFF TGTGCCAGCGTGCGGGCAGGGGGGTCCCGCACTGAAGCTTTCTTT
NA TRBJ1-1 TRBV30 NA CAWSKTLGCGTEAFF TGTGCCTGGAGTAAAACGCTAGGATGCGGCACTGAAGCTTTCTTT
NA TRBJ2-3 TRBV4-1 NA CASSQEDRPVAAQYF TGCGCCAGCAGCCAAGAAGATCGTCCGGTCGCGGCGCAGTATTTT
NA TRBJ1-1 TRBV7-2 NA CASSTDKNTEAFF TGTGCCAGCAGCACGGACAAGAACACTGAAGCTTTCTTT
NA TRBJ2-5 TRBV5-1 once CASSLSGPSETQYF TGCGCCAGCAGCCTCAGCGGACCGTCGGAGACCCAGTACTTC
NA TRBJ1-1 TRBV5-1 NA CASSLTFTASEAFF TGCGCCAGCAGCTTGACCTTCACTGCCTCTGAAGCTTTCTTT
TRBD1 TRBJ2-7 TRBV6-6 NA CASSPSPGQTYEQYF TGTGCCAGCAGCCCGTCCCCGGGACAGACCTACGAGCAGTACTTC
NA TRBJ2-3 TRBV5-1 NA CASSPRTTSDTQYF TGCGCCAGCAGCCCCAGGACTACCTCAGATACGCAGTATTTT